The subject of this entry is one TCR beta chain. Its cognate antigen has yet to be identified. No base qualities exist here, and no much larger clone lies one base off it. Whole blood was collected in K2EDTA tubes by collaborating institutions according to the institutions' own protocols. Collaborator samples were shipped for TCRbeta analysis as frozen whole blood, isolated PBMCs, or DNA extracted from either sample type. This record comes from a study of blood T cell repertoires in COVID-19 (dated by TCRdb to 2020 to 2021). With regard to the full study: Samples from collaborators originated in the United States, Italy and Spain and spanned both the acute and convalescent phases of COVID-19. The material from the prospective study consisted of cDNA or gDNA derived from T cells, B-cell-depleted T cells, or PBMCs. The dataset comprised deeply sampled blood TCRbeta repertoires from subjects exposed to, actively infected with, or recovered from COVID-19. The repertoires were released in a freely available public database intended as a resource for research on the immune response to SARS-CoV-2. The samples were drawn from the first 160 participants of the ongoing ImmuneRACE study and from under 1,500 subjects provided by 6 global collaborators. Nearly every sample came with metadata listing a de-identified subject ID, COVID-19 status, age in years and sex. HLA class I and class II types, where available, came from metadata supplied by the sample provider rather than from assay-based typing. Study-wide conclusions, independent of this receptor: Clinical and demographic metadata were provided uncurated, with the amount varying by source and participant.

Relative to germline, V is missing 4 bases and J is missing 9 bases, with 7 bases of the junction outside any gene match. Based on the germline V gene, the CDR1 and CDR2 sequences are SGHTA and FQGNSA. CDR3 length: 15 amino acids, cysteine to phenylalanine. The kept DNA is CDR3 alone, 45 bases in frame from the first base. The immunoSEQ Assay, a bias-controlled multiplex PCR, was used to amplify TCRbeta CDR3 regions from genomic DNA. Processing in the source paper ran as follows. Within the assay, amplification of reference gene primers was used to estimate how many nucleated cells each sample contained. To quantify the absolute abundance of each unique TCRbeta CDR3 rearrangement, sequence reads were collapsed and filtered. For each sample, productive Simpson clonality was calculated by taking the square root of Simpson's diversity index across productive rearrangements. What TCRdb holds here is the immuneACCESS table cut down to in-frame rearrangements. Part of the clones is not present; checked against another copy, under half of the missing clones reflect an unresolved V gene, and the others are unexplained. V, J and clone size are taken as reported in that table, and D and trimming were inferred from the DNA itself. Present in this sample are more than 110,000 clones, over 60% of which were seen just once. Approximately 14% of the sample is held by the ten biggest clonotypes.

The sequenced sample was peripheral blood. The clonotype originates from a man aged 80 or over with acute or convalescent COVID-19. The chain is encoded by TRBV7-2 joined to TRBJ2-1; 12 of the junction bases match TRBD1. The CDR3 reads CASSSRGTGGVEQFF. Read as DNA, the sequence is TGTGCCAGCAGCTCCAGAGGGACAGGGGGCGTTGAGCAGTTCTTC.